Sequencing of this T cell receptor (beta chain) was carried out in a study of CD8+ T cells in alopecia areata. Following extraction, RNA underwent reverse transcription to cDNA, which served as the sequencing template. Produced via immunoSEQ multiplex PCR; TCRdb's table is partial and in-frame only. The sample has about 300,000 clones, 58% seen once. This clone was observed a handful of times. Other DNA sequences in the sample encode the same CDR3. Indicated treatment: oral pan-JAK inhibitor, 5-10 mg twice daily. Trimming took 6 bases from V and 4 from J; bases not matched to a gene: 8. The CDR3 is 14 amino acids. The germline V gene has CDR1 SNHLY and CDR2 FYNNEI.

The V call is TRBV2, the J call TRBJ2-7, with 8 bases identical to TRBD1. The sequences come from CD4+ T cells sorted from blood, collected at week 24, from a patient treated with tofacitinib. The sequence was collected from a human donor with alopecia areata. For the CDR3, the DNA is TGTGCCAGCAGCCCCGGGACAGGAGCTTACGAGCAGTACTTC. Translation gives CASSPGTGAYEQYF.